This TCR beta chain was captured by sequencing in a study of T cells in Graves' hyperthyroidism and ophthalmopathy. Overall study findings and caveats: It was a median around 6 months before onset that the model predicted ophthalmopathy.

At least 3 on the Clinical Activity Score was recorded for ophthalmopathy patients, who also had NOSPECS grade at least 4 and duration under 3 months. This clonotype was detected a few times. Its cognate antigen is unknown. Amplification yielded TCR beta CDR3 regions, with RNA transcripts as the source. The primer set for the first-round RT-PCR of the TCR CDR3 was HTBI. One entry per CDR3 protein results from TCRdb running MiXCR on the multiplex PCR reads. Found here are 500,000 or so distinct CDR3 sequences, roughly 17% of them singletons; the top ten hold 15% to 20%. The CDR3 is 15 amino acids. In germline, CDR1 is SGHVS, CDR2 FNYEAQ. Trimming shortened V by 1 base and J by 6 bases, and 12 bases separated the two germline ends.

Sequences were obtained from blood. This TCR was sampled from a woman between 18 and 29 years old with Graves' ophthalmopathy. The chain combines TRBV7-6 with TRBJ2-2; D might be TRBD1 or TRBD2, each matching 6 bases. The CDR3 region has the DNA TGTGCCAGCAGCTTAGTTCGGGGGCCCGCCGGGGAGCTGTTTTTT. It yields the protein CASSLVRGPAGELFF.